The clone carrying this T cell receptor (beta chain) was recorded at least ten times. The antigen remains unidentified. This record belongs to a study of early T cells in non-severe SARS-CoV-2 infection. Across the whole study: Sequencing of unsorted whole blood was done on bulk RNA, leaving chains unpaired.

TCRdb re-analysed the 5' RACE reads in MiXCR, keeping a single row per CDR3 protein. Of 25,000 to 40,000 distinct CDR3 sequences listed, 4.7% are singletons. Overall study findings and caveats: Lookups in VDJdb leaned toward anti-spike CD8 responses and missed private and CD4 specificities.

The sample was whole blood. This receptor was taken from an adult who was a healthcare worker with PCR-confirmed SARS-CoV-2 infection or an uninfected control (not recorded which).

The CDR3 DNA follows: TGTGCCAGCAGTTCGGGACAGGGGGGTGGAAACACCATATATTTT. Residues: CASSSGQGGGNTIYF. The genes are TRBV12-3 or TRBV12-4 and TRBJ1-3; 11 bases fit TRBD1. CDR3 length: 15 amino acids. Trimming took 4 bases from V and 3 from J; bases not matched to a gene: 2.